This record concerns one TCR beta chain sequence. This clonotype has just a few counts. Its antigen has not been determined. Per-nucleotide qualities are absent, and no much larger clonotype sits a single base away. At the junction V is shortened by 6 bases and J by 6 bases, with 11 bases in between. According to the germline V gene, CDR1 reads MNHNS and CDR2 reads SASEGT. Including cysteine and phenylalanine, the CDR3 has 13 amino acids. Here the CDR3 DNA is all that survives: 39 bases in frame from base 1. Moderately to severely active disease, a Clinical Activity Score of at least 3, a NOSPECS grade of at least 4, and a duration under 3 months were present in ophthalmopathy patients. Exclusion was applied to patients with uncontrolled infections, other autoimmune diseases, pregnancy or lactation. Diagnoses relied on clinical symptoms, serum thyroxine and TRAb, thyroid ultrasound and orbital computed tomography. PBMCs were isolated from 10 ml of fresh peripheral blood by Ficoll-Paque density gradient centrifugation. Trizol reagent was used to extract total RNA, and RNA quality was then checked on an Agilent 2100 Bioanalyzer.

The sample belongs to a study of T cells in Graves' hyperthyroidism and ophthalmopathy (dated by TCRdb to between 2019 and 2020). A note on the overall study: Peripheral blood was sampled at the time of initial diagnosis, prior to any treatment. To identify distinguishing TCR V-J signatures, a discovery cohort of some 100 patients was used, comprising 43 with Graves' ophthalmopathy and 57 with stable Graves' hyperthyroidism. Whether ophthalmopathy could be predicted prospectively was tested in an independent validation cohort made up of fewer than 20 hyperthyroidism patients plus 17 patients who later progressed to ophthalmopathy. The roughly 100 discovery patients were randomly divided into training and test sets at a 7:3 ratio. In addition, the study compared T-cell repertoires in thyroid tissue and in blood from about 6 Graves' hyperthyroidism patients. After sampling, hyperthyroidism patients received methimazole starting at 30 mg daily, and ophthalmopathy patients received high-dose intravenous methylprednisolone. The paper describes TCR Vbeta CDR3 sequencing of 135 peripheral blood samples, made up of 43 ophthalmopathy patients, approximately 76 hyperthyroidism patients and 17 progressor patients. Study-wide findings and limitations: A 13 V-J signature model separated ophthalmopathy from stable hyperthyroidism, with approximately 86% sensitivity and about 81% specificity in cross-validation and 80%/75% in testing. No statistical method was used to set the sample size in advance, and investigators knew the group allocation. Blood samples also contained most of the expanded thyroid clonotypes (frequency above 0.001), which suggests that blood repertoires may reflect thyroid immune responses. In validation, the model predicted progression to ophthalmopathy a median of roughly 6.5 months before onset, with around 70% sensitivity and about 72% specificity.

Amplification of TCR beta CDR3 regions was carried out from RNA transcripts. A first-round RT-PCR of the TCR CDR3 used the HTBI primer set with the Qiagen OneStep RT-PCR kit. Libraries were constructed in a second round of multiplex PCR, after which size selection and purification were performed. Sequencing of the libraries was done on an Illumina HiSeq2000 using paired-end 100 bp reads. As for the original processing: SOAPnuke was used to process the raw data, throwing out any read that contained adapters or uncalled bases, had a mean Phred below 15, or lacked an exact constant-primer or identifier match. COPE v1.2.5 was used to merge the high-quality paired reads, and each unique nucleotide sequence was defined as a clonotype. MiTCR v1.1 was used to align clonotypes to the IMGT TRBV, TRBD and TRBJ reference segments. Analysis was restricted to V-J combinations with a frequency above 0.0001, which covered about 99% of repertoires. The TCS score was defined as the ratio of F50 (clonal expansion) to E x V (chaos), calculated using BLOSUM62-based TCRdist between CDR3 peptides within each V-J. Welch's t-statistics and random forest reduced 500 to 550 V-J features to 10 to 15, which were used in a naive Bayes classifier (R e1071). In TCRdb, the public reads were trimmed at Q25 with fastp and aligned with MiXCR, with productive beta chains retained. Rows merge per CDR3 protein into single entries with the most common DNA and genes. The V and J calls and clone size are TCRdb's, not the authors'. The sample has approximately 570,000 distinct CDR3 sequences on record, 15% to 20% of them singletons. The top ten constitute about 45% of the sample.

The rearrangement combines TRBV6-1 with TRBJ1-4; no D segment can be confidently identified. This sequence originates from a man aged 35 to 55 with Graves' ophthalmopathy. Material for sequencing was blood. The CDR3 is CASRPGSDEKLFF. The DNA reads TGTGCCAGCAGACCTGGGAGTGATGAAAAACTGTTTTTT.